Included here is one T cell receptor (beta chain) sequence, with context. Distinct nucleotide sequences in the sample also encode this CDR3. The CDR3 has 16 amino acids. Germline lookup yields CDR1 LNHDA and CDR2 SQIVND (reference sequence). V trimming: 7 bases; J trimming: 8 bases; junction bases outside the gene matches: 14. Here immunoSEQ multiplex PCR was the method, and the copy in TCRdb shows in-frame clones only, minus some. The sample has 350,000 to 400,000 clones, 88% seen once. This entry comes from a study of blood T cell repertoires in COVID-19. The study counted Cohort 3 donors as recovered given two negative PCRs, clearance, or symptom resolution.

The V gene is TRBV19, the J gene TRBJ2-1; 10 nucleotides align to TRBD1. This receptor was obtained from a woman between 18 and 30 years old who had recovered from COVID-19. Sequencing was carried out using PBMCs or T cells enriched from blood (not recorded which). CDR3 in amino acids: CASTLGRDRGIDEQFF. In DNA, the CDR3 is TGTGCCAGTACTCTAGGCCGGGACAGGGGTATTGATGAGCAGTTCTTC.